This is a list of T cell receptor beta chains from one sample in a study of blood T cells in healthy people across ages. Each CDR3 protein gets one entry after TCRdb re-called the 5' RACE reads with MiXCR. Of about 1.1 million distinct CDR3 sequences listed, roughly two fifths were seen once; the top ten hold around 13%. The sequenced sample was blood. These receptors all come from a man between 18 and 35 years old in good health. The CDR3 runs from the conserved cysteine through the conserved F or W. The D gene is left open where the match is weak. The listing skips clone size in some rows; elsewhere it reads once, few, many or a size class.

few NA TRBJ2-7 TRBV20-1 13 TGCAGTGCTAGAGATCGAGACTTCAATGAGCAGTACTTC CSARDRDFNEQYF
NA NA TRBJ2-7 TRBV27 15 TGTGTCAGCAGTCCAGGGGGGGGCGGGTACAATGAGCAGTACTTC CVSSPGGGGYNEQYF
NA TRBD1 TRBJ1-1 TRBV6-2/TRBV6-3 14 TGTGCCAGCAGTGACGGACAGGGGAACACTGAAGCTTTCTTT CASSDGQGNTEAFF
NA TRBD1 TRBJ1-4 TRBV9 15 TGTGCCAGCAGCGTCACGACAGGGACTAATGAAAAACTGTTTTTT CASSVTTGTNEKLFF
NA NA TRBJ1-1 TRBV7-2 15 TGTGCCAGCAGCTTAGACTATGCCAGGGACACTGAAGCTTTCTTT CASSLDYARDTEAFF
NA TRBD1 TRBJ1-2 TRBV20-1 14 TGCAGTGCTACCGGGACAGGGGAATTCTATGGCTACACCTTC CSATGTGEFYGYTF
few NA TRBJ2-3 TRBV6-2/TRBV6-3 14 TGTGCCAGCAGTTATGACTATCGCACAGATACGCAGTATTTT CASSYDYRTDTQYF
NA NA TRBJ1-6 TRBV27 15 TGTGCCAGCAGTCCCCGCTCGGGAGTTCGTTCACCCCTCCACTTT CASSPRSGVRSPLHF
few TRBD1 TRBJ1-2 TRBV12-3/TRBV12-4 14 TGTGCCAGCGCCAGGGGGGGGGCGCGGGATGGCTACACCTTC CASARGGARDGYTF
NA NA TRBJ1-1 TRBV6-1 13 TGTGCCAGCAGTGAAGCAAGGCAGGGGGAAGCTTTCTTT CASSEARQGEAFF
few NA TRBJ1-3 TRBV14 16 TGTGCCAGCAGCCAGAATCTGCCCTCCTCTGGAAACACCATATATTTT CASSQNLPSSGNTIYF
many TRBD2 TRBJ2-7 TRBV5-1 15 TGCGCCAGCAGCTCCGGGACTAGCGGTTACAATGAGCAGTACTTC CASSSGTSGYNEQYF
NA NA TRBJ2-1 TRBV5-1 16 TGCGCCAGCAGCTTCCCACAGGACAGCTCCTACAATGAGCAGGTCTTC CASSFPQDSSYNEQVF
NA TRBD1 TRBJ2-4 TRBV28 16 TGTGCCAGCAGACGTCGAGGGGACAGTCCGGAAAGCATTCAGTACTTC CASRRRGDSPESIQYF
NA NA TRBJ1-2 TRBV7-2 12 TGTGCCAGCAGCTCCCGAGGGTCAGGCTACACCTTC CASSSRGSGYTF
NA NA TRBJ1-3 TRBV12-3/TRBV12-4 15 TGTGCCAGCAGTTTCTGGGGGGCCGATGGAAACACCATATATTTT CASSFWGADGNTIYF
NA TRBD1 TRBJ1-2 TRBV28 19 TGTGCCAGCAGTTCGCCATGGGACAGGGGGCTACTAGTTTTTTATGGCTACACCTTC CASSSPWDRGLLVFYGYTF
NA NA TRBJ1-3 TRBV9 15 TGTGCCAGCAGCCCTAGGACAGCCTCTGGAAACACCATATATTTT CASSPRTASGNTIYF
once TRBD2 TRBJ2-3 TRBV6-2/TRBV6-3 17 TGTGCCAGCAGTTACACCGTCGAGCGGGGAGACACAGATACGCAGTATTTT CASSYTVERGDTDTQYF
many NA TRBJ1-2 TRBV2 13 TGTGCCAGCAGTGATCAGGGGAACTATGGCTACACCTTC CASSDQGNYGYTF
NA TRBD1 TRBJ2-2 TRBV13 16 TGTGCCAGCAGCTTTCCATACAGGGGAAGCACCGGGGAGCTGTTTTTT CASSFPYRGSTGELFF
NA TRBD1 TRBJ1-2 TRBV12-5 16 TGTGCTAGTGGTTTGTGGGCAGGGGGATTTGTTTACGGCTACACCTTC CASGLWAGGFVYGYTF
NA NA TRBJ1-2 TRBV6-1 16 TGTGCCAGCATTCCTAAGGGGAGTTCACCGAACTATGGCTACACCTTC CASIPKGSSPNYGYTF
few NA TRBJ1-2 TRBV7-2 14 TGTGCCAGCAGCGCCCCCCGGGGTCATGATGGCTACACCTTC CASSAPRGHDGYTF
few NA TRBJ1-2 TRBV29-1 9 TGCAGCGTTGGAAGTGGCTACACCTTC CSVGSGYTF
NA NA TRBJ2-1 TRBV5-1 13 TGCGCCAGCAGTTCTGGTTTCTACAATGAGCAGTTCTTC CASSSGFYNEQFF
few NA TRBJ1-2 TRBV6-2/TRBV6-3 14 TGTGCCAGCAGTTTCGGAGTAGGGTTTCGTGGCTACACCTTC CASSFGVGFRGYTF
NA NA TRBJ2-2 TRBV16 15 TGTGCCGGCAGCCAAGGGAGTTCATACACCGGGGAGCTGTTTTTT CAGSQGSSYTGELFF
NA NA TRBJ1-1 TRBV12-5 15 TGTGCTAGTGGCTCCCCTAGGGGTCAGGGTACTGAAGCTTTCTTT CASGSPRGQGTEAFF
NA NA TRBJ2-2 TRBV10-3 14 TGTGCCACCACGGCTGGGCCTAACACCGGGGAGCTGTTTTTT CATTAGPNTGELFF
few NA TRBJ1-2 TRBV21-1 17 TGTGCCAGCAGCTCCAGACAGGTGAATAGGGGTCCTGATGGCTACACCTTC CASSSRQVNRGPDGYTF
few TRBD1 TRBJ2-1 TRBV27 15 TGTGCCAGCAGTGCGACAGGGAGAGCCCGCAATGAGCAGTTCTTC CASSATGRARNEQFF
few TRBD2 TRBJ2-3 TRBV4-3 15 TGCGCCAGCAGCCAGAATGGGGGGGACACAGATACGCAGTATTTT CASSQNGGDTDTQYF
NA NA TRBJ1-2 TRBV5-1 15 TGCGCCAGCAGCTTGGAGGCAGCGAGGGGCTATGGCTACACCTTC CASSLEAARGYGYTF
few NA TRBJ2-5 TRBV27 14 TGTGCCAGCAGTTCCGGGTGGGTGCGGGAGACCCAGTACTTC CASSSGWVRETQYF
few TRBD2 TRBJ2-1 TRBV7-8 19 TGTGCCAGCAGCCTACGATCCAGACTAGCGGGGGGGGCCTACAATGAGCAGTTCTTC CASSLRSRLAGGAYNEQFF
NA NA TRBJ1-3 TRBV2 14 TGTGCCAGCAGCCAACGGGGGACTGGAAACACCATATATTTT CASSQRGTGNTIYF
NA NA TRBJ1-2 TRBV28 17 TGTGCCAGCTCATCATCCAATAATCCGGGGGGCGCCTATGGCTACACCTTC CASSSSNNPGGAYGYTF
few TRBD2 TRBJ2-1 TRBV20-1 16 TGCAGTGCTAGGAATGCGGCGGGGGGATCGCTAAATTGGCAGTTCTTC CSARNAAGGSLNWQFF
NA NA TRBJ2-2 TRBV4-3 14 TGCGCCAGCAGCCGAGGGGACAACACCGGGGAGCTGTTTTTT CASSRGDNTGELFF
NA TRBD2 TRBJ2-3 TRBV20-1 17 TGCAGTGCTAGAGGAACTAGCGGGGGCACTAGCACAGATACGCAGTATTTT CSARGTSGGTSTDTQYF
few TRBD2 TRBJ2-1 TRBV6-5 13 TGTGCCAGCAGCGGACTAGGAGACAATGAGCAGTTCTTC CASSGLGDNEQFF
once NA TRBJ1-2 TRBV4-2 16 TGTGCCAGCAGCCAAGATCCGGGGGACAACTACTATGGCTACACCTTC CASSQDPGDNYYGYTF
NA NA TRBJ1-2 TRBV6-5 14 TGTGCCAGCAGTTACTCGACAGCCAGCCATGGCTACACCTTC CASSYSTASHGYTF
NA NA TRBJ2-1 TRBV9 17 TGTGCCAGCAGCGTATCAAGAGACACCGGGACTTACAATGAGCAGTTCTTC CASSVSRDTGTYNEQFF
NA NA TRBJ2-5 TRBV5-1 14 TGCGCCAGCAGCGTGGGGGAAGAGGACAATGAGCAGTACTTC CASSVGEEDNEQYF
few NA TRBJ2-3 TRBV2 15 TGTGCCAGCAGTGCAGAGCCGCCTAGCACAGATACGCAGTATTTT CASSAEPPSTDTQYF
NA NA TRBJ1-5 TRBV6-1 15 TGTGCCAGCAGTTGGGCAGGGGATAGCAATCAGCCCCAGCATTTT CASSWAGDSNQPQHF
few NA TRBJ1-4 TRBV5-1 15 TGCGCCAGCAGCTTGTCGGGGGGGCTGGATGAAAAACTGTTTTTT CASSLSGGLDEKLFF
once TRBD1 TRBJ1-6 TRBV12-5 16 TGTGCTAGTGGTGAGGAGGGGGCGTCCTATAATTCACCCCTCCACTTT CASGEEGASYNSPLHF
few NA TRBJ1-2 TRBV20-1 13 TGCAGTGCTAGAGTAGCAGGGGACTATGGCTACACCTTC CSARVAGDYGYTF
NA TRBD2 TRBJ2-1 TRBV5-1 16 TGCGCCAGCAGCTTGATGGCTAGCGGGGGATACAATGAGCAGTTCTTC CASSLMASGGYNEQFF
few NA TRBJ2-3 TRBV6-6 12 TGTGCCAGCAGTTACGACTGGCATACGCAGTATTTT CASSYDWHTQYF
NA NA TRBJ2-5 TRBV6-1 13 TGTGCCAGCAGGTGGGGGTTTCAAGAGACCCAGTACTTC CASRWGFQETQYF
NA NA TRBJ2-1 TRBV4-2 13 TGTGCCAGCAGCCAAGAGCAGCACAATGAGCAGTTCTTC CASSQEQHNEQFF
few TRBD1 TRBJ1-2 TRBV28 17 TGTGCCAGCAGTTTTTGGGACAGGGCAATCAATAACTATGGCTACACCTTC CASSFWDRAINNYGYTF
few NA TRBJ2-7 TRBV4-1 15 TGCGCCAGCAGCCAACTTCCGACAGGAGCCTACGAGCAGTACTTC CASSQLPTGAYEQYF
few NA TRBJ1-5 TRBV27 15 TGTGCCAGCAGAGCAGGCCTTTATAGCAATCAGCCCCAGCATTTT CASRAGLYSNQPQHF
NA TRBD2 TRBJ2-4 TRBV5-1 18 TGCGCCAGCAGCTCCTTAACTTTGAGGCGGGGGGCACGGAACATTCAGTACTTC CASSSLTLRRGARNIQYF
NA NA TRBJ2-1 TRBV6-5 15 TGTGCCAGCAGTCCCCGGGGGACTCTCTACAATGAGCAGTTCTTC CASSPRGTLYNEQFF